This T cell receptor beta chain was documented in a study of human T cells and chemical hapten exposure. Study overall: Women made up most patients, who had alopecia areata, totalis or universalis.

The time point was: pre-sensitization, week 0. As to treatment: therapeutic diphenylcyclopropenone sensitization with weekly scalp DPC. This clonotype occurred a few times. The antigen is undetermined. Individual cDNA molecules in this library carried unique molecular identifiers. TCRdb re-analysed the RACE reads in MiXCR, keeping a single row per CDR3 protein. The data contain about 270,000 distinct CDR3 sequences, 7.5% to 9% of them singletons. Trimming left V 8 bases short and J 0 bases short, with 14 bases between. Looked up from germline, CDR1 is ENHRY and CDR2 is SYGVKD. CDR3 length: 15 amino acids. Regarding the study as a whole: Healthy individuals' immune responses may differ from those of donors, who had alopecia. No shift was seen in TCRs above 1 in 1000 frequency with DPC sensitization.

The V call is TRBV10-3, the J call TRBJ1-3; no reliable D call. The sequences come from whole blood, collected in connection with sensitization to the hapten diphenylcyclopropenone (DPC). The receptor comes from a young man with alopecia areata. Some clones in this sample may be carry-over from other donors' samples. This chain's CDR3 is CAIGGNGSSGNTIYF. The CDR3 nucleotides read TGTGCCATCGGAGGAAACGGGAGCTCTGGAAACACCATATATTTT.